This passage covers 4 T cell receptor beta chains from one sample sequenced in a study of blood T cells in healthy people across ages. With a J-beta primer mix and a sample-barcoded 5' primer, a second PCR ran about 6 to 11 cycles. TCRdb itself ran the 5' RACE reads through MiXCR, one entry per CDR3 protein. The repertoire holds more than 800,000 distinct CDR3 sequences, with 25% to 35% as singletons. Sequenced input: blood. These receptors were taken from a woman at least 80 years old in good health.

This clonotype came up many times. The rearrangement uses TRBV6-2 or TRBV6-3 and TRBJ2-7; D possibly corresponds to TRBD1 (5 bases). CDR3 length equals 14 residues. Germline CDR1 reads MNHEY; CDR2 reads SVGEGT. V gave up 2 bases and J gave up 2 bases, with 10 bases separating them. The CDR3 sequence is CASSYGQGTYEQYF. The CDR3 coding sequence is TGTGCCAGCAGTTACGGGCAGGGAACCTACGAGCAGTACTTC.

A word on this clonotype: This sequence may be a read error, since a much larger clone differs from it by one base. The CDR3 nucleotides read TGTGCCAGCAGGTTCGGGGGGGCCGGGGGGCTGTTTTTT. The encoded protein is CASRFGGAGGLFF. The chain recombines TRBV3-1 with TRBJ2-2; 8 bases are shared with TRBD2. CDR3 length equals 13 residues. Germline values: CDR1 LGHDT, CDR2 YNNKEL (reference sequence).

The chain has TRBV7-6 and TRBJ2-1; D unresolved. Per the germline V gene, CDR1 is SGHVS and CDR2 is FNYEAQ. The CDR3 sequence is 12 residues long. V lost 5 bases to trimming and J lost 10 bases, with 12 bases between them. In nucleotides, the CDR3 is TGTGCCAGCAGCCCGAGCCCCTACGAGCAGTTCTTC. It encodes CASSPSPYEQFF.

Regarding this clonotype: This clone may be a read error of a much larger clone one base away. The gene calls are TRBV12-3 or TRBV12-4 and TRBJ1-4; D may be TRBD1 (5 bases). The V end lost 6 bases, the J end lost 8 bases, and 13 bases lay between the germline ends. The CDR3 runs 13 residues. This chain's CDR3 is CASRRGIEEKLFF. As DNA, the CDR3 is TGTGCCAGCAGGCGGGGCATCGAGGAAAAACTGTTTTTT.